This is a list of T cell receptor beta chains from one sample in a study of control samples from healthy donors and cancer patients. Clones were read by immunoSEQ multiplex PCR, and TCRdb kept only the in-frame ones, dropping some. Among some 150,000 clones listed, around 92% were seen once. What was sequenced was blood. These receptors came from a man in his thirties or forties in good health. The CDR3 runs from the conserved cysteine through the conserved F or W. D genes are given only for firm matches. For some rows the clone size is stated as once, few or many, or as a class when expanded; others skip it.

D gene: TRBD2
CDR3 length: 15
clone size: -
V gene: TRBV5-4
J gene: TRBJ2-1
CDR3 protein: CASKLGGGAFDEQFF
CDR3 DNA: TGTGCCAGCAAGCTTGGGGGGGGTGCCTTCGATGAGCAGTTCTTC

D gene: -
CDR3 length: 14
clone size: -
V gene: TRBV5-1
J gene: TRBJ1-1
CDR3 protein: CASSLRYQNTEAFF
CDR3 DNA: TGCGCCAGCAGCTTGCGGTATCAGAACACTGAAGCTTTCTTT

D gene: -
CDR3 length: 13
clone size: once
V gene: TRBV7-6
J gene: TRBJ1-4
CDR3 protein: CASSLSGGEKLFF
CDR3 DNA: TGTGCCAGCAGCTTAAGCGGTGGAGAAAAACTGTTTTTT

D gene: -
CDR3 length: 15
clone size: -
V gene: TRBV5-6
J gene: TRBJ1-3
CDR3 protein: CASSLPGLSGNTIYF
CDR3 DNA: TGTGCCAGCAGCTTGCCAGGCCTCTCTGGAAACACCATATATTTT

D gene: TRBD1
CDR3 length: 13
clone size: once
V gene: TRBV12-3/TRBV12-4
J gene: TRBJ1-2
CDR3 protein: CASRETGNYGYTF
CDR3 DNA: TGTGCCAGCAGGGAGACAGGGAACTATGGCTACACCTTC

D gene: TRBD2
CDR3 length: 17
clone size: -
V gene: TRBV5-4
J gene: TRBJ2-2
CDR3 protein: CASSWGGLAANTGELFF
CDR3 DNA: TGTGCCAGCAGCTGGGGGGGACTAGCGGCGAACACCGGGGAGCTGTTTTTT

D gene: -
CDR3 length: 14
clone size: few
V gene: TRBV7-3
J gene: TRBJ2-2
CDR3 protein: CASSLSRGAGELFF
CDR3 DNA: TGTGCCAGCAGCTTATCCCGGGGAGCCGGGGAGCTGTTTTTT

D gene: -
CDR3 length: 11
clone size: -
V gene: TRBV29-1
J gene: TRBJ1-2
CDR3 protein: CSVEGGGGYTF
CDR3 DNA: TGCAGCGTTGAGGGGGGCGGTGGCTACACCTTC

D gene: TRBD1
CDR3 length: 14
clone size: -
V gene: TRBV6-1
J gene: TRBJ1-2
CDR3 protein: CASSEGQGAYGYTF
CDR3 DNA: TGTGCCAGCAGTGAAGGCCAGGGGGCTTACGGCTACACCTTC

D gene: TRBD1
CDR3 length: 15
clone size: -
V gene: TRBV5-1
J gene: TRBJ2-1
CDR3 protein: CASSLVGQGYNEQFF
CDR3 DNA: TGCGCCAGCAGCTTGGTCGGACAGGGCTACAATGAGCAGTTCTTC